The 20 T cell receptor beta chains below were found in one sample sequenced in a study of blood T cell repertoires in COVID-19. Assay: immunoSEQ multiplex PCR; the TCRdb copy retains only in-frame clones and omits some. The sample includes some 150,000 clones, approximately 84% seen only once; the top ten take around 2.5%. Sequencing was done on a sample of peripheral blood. These receptors all stem from a human donor with acute or convalescent COVID-19. The donor label of this sample is uncertain.

This rearrangement joins TRBV4-3 to TRBJ2-7, with D tentatively TRBD1 (6 bases). Germline lookup yields CDR1 LGHNA and CDR2 YSLEER. V lost 0 bases to trimming and J lost 2 bases, with 14 bases between them. This CDR3 region has 16 residues. In nucleotides, the CDR3 is TGCGCCAGCAGCCAAGAATCGGGCCAGGGGACCTACGAGCAGTACTTC. Residues: CASSQESGQGTYEQYF.

J is TRBJ1-4 and V is TRBV6-5; TRBD1 might be the D (6 bases). Germline V gene data show CDR1 as MNHEY and CDR2 as SVGAGI. The CDR3 is 14 residues long. V was clipped by 0 bases and J by 8 bases, with 10 bases between them. The CDR3 DNA sequence: TGTGCCAGCAGTTACTCGGCAGGGGACGAAAAACTGTTTTTT. This sequence encodes CASSYSAGDEKLFF.

The V gene is TRBV29-1, the J gene TRBJ2-3, with D perhaps TRBD2 (6 bases). V dropped 5 bases and J dropped 0 bases, with 9 bases sitting between them. The CDR3 contains 13 residues. Germline V gene lookup returns CDR1 SQVTM and CDR2 ANQGSEA. The CDR3 reads CSVQSGSTDTQYF. CDR3 sequence (DNA): TGCAGCGTTCAAAGCGGGAGCACAGATACGCAGTATTTT.

CDR3 DNA: TGCGCCAGCAGCCCACCGGGAGGGGTGAACACCGGGGAGCTGTTTTTT. Translating it yields CASSPPGGVNTGELFF. J is TRBJ2-2 and V is TRBV4-1; 8 bases agree with TRBD2. The CDR3 is made up of 16 amino acids. The germline V gene encodes CDR1 MGHRA and CDR2 YSYEKL. The trim removed 4 bases at V and 1 base at J, leaving 5 bases unmatched.

The rearrangement links TRBV2 to TRBJ1-4; TRBD1 aligns across 9 bases. The CDR3 extends over 15 amino acids. Per the germline V gene, CDR1 is SNHLY and CDR2 is FYNNEI. Trimming took 5 bases from V and 6 from J; bases not matched to a gene: 7. CDR3 DNA sequence: TGTGCCAGCAGTCCCCGGACAGGGGTTTATGAAAAACTGTTTTTT. The encoded protein is CASSPRTGVYEKLFF.

The count of this clone is one. The J gene is TRBJ2-5, the V gene TRBV5-1; the D gene is possibly TRBD1 (6 bases). The V gene's germline CDR1 is SGHRS and CDR2 YFSETQ. V was pared by 4 bases and J by 2 bases, with 9 bases between. This CDR3 contains 13 residues. Here the CDR3 reads CASSNDRQETQYF. The CDR3 bases are TGCGCCAGCAGCAATGACAGGCAAGAGACCCAGTACTTC.

The rearrangement uses TRBV5-1 and TRBJ2-3, with 7 bases matching TRBD2. Germline values: CDR1 SGHRS, CDR2 YFSETQ. The CDR3 runs to 11 residues. The V and J ends lost 2 bases and 11 bases, in that order; junction bases with no gene match: 2. The CDR3 bases are TGCGCCAGCAGCTTTCAGCGGGGGCAGTATTTT. Its translation: CASSFQRGQYF.

The genes are TRBV28 and TRBJ2-1; 8 bases line up with TRBD2. This CDR3 spans 12 amino acids. Germline lookup yields CDR1 MDHEN and CDR2 SYDVKM. This CDR3 reads CSSGGGWNEQFF. As DNA, the CDR3 is TGTTCATCCGGGGGGGGCTGGAATGAGCAGTTCTTC.

V is TRBV10-3 and J is TRBJ2-3; 12 bases are shared with TRBD2. Per the germline V gene, CDR1 is ENHRY and CDR2 is SYGVKD. The V gene end was trimmed by 5 bases and the J gene end by 3 bases; junction bases not matched to a gene: 18. The CDR3 loop spans 20 amino acids. The CDR3 DNA reads as TGTGCCATCAGTTCGTCCCCCGGACTAGCGGGGAACCAGGGGACAGATACGCAGTATTTT. Protein: CAISSSPGLAGNQGTDTQYF.

Here the CDR3 reads CASSGTGVDEQFF. As DNA, the CDR3 is TGTGCCAGCAGCGGAACAGGGGTCGATGAGCAGTTCTTC. The V gene is TRBV5-6, the J gene TRBJ2-1; TRBD1 matches 7 bases. Germline loops: CDR1 SGHDT, CDR2 YYEEEE. This CDR3 contains 13 residues. J gave up 8 bases and V 4 bases, and 6 bases lay outside the gene matches.

This chain joins TRBV18 and TRBJ2-7; 8 nucleotides line up with TRBD1. Germline lookup yields CDR1 KGHSH and CDR2 LQKENI. This CDR3 comprises 15 residues. J lost 0 bases, V lost 4 bases, and 5 bases had no gene match. CDR3 sequence: CASSQSTGGSYEQYF. DNA of the CDR3: TGTGCCAGCTCACAGAGTACAGGGGGCTCCTACGAGCAGTACTTC.

The chain has TRBV6-5 and TRBJ2-5; 8 nucleotides match TRBD2. V was clipped by 6 bases and J by 4 bases; unmatched bases: 10. CDR1 MNHEY and CDR2 SVGAGI come from the germline V gene. This CDR3 is built from 15 residues. CDR3 amino acids: CASSSPMAGGETQYF. The CDR3 DNA sequence: TGTGCCAGCAGCTCGCCCATGGCGGGAGGAGAGACCCAGTACTTC.

As to this clone: At one end, the junction sequence differs from germline, possibly due to a read error. The V call is TRBV12-3 or TRBV12-4, the J call TRBJ2-7, with a weak D call TRBD1 (6 bases). The CDR3 covers 13 residues. CDR3 sequence (DNA): TGTGCCAGCAGTTCCCAGACGAGGGGCACAGGGAACTTC. Translated, it gives CASSSQTRGTGNF.

V gene TRBV2 combines with J gene TRBJ2-7; D possibly corresponds to TRBD1 (5 bases). V was shortened by 7 bases and J by 1 base, with 17 bases between the two germline ends. Germline CDR1 SNHLY, CDR2 FYNNEI. There are 15 residues in the CDR3. For the CDR3, the DNA is TGTGCCAGCATAGAACGACAGTTTTCTTCCTACGAGCAGTACGTC. Its protein is CASIERQFSSYEQYV.

This rearrangement joins TRBV7-4 to TRBJ1-4; unclear D gene. V dropped 6 bases and J dropped 7 bases, with 36 bases sitting between them. CDR1 and CDR2 from the germline V gene are SGHVT and SQSDAQ. The CDR3 sequence is 21 residues long. In DNA form, the CDR3 reads TGTGCCAGCAGGCAAGAAGGCGGCGGGGTAGTCCGATCAGGTGTGCTTGAAAAACTGTTTTTT. As protein: CASRQEGGGVVRSGVLEKLFF.

The V and J genes are TRBV18 and TRBJ2-7; D not certain. Germline CDR1 KGHSH, CDR2 LQKENI. This CDR3 contains 14 residues. With 2 bases removed from V and 5 bases from J, the gap between germline ends came to 13 bases. The CDR3 region has the DNA TGTGCCAGCTCACCATCGGCTGCGGCACACGAGCAGTACTTC. It encodes CASSPSAAAHEQYF.

This chain joins TRBV3-1 (or the pseudogene TRBV3-2) and TRBJ1-5, with D maybe TRBD1 (5 bases). CDR3 length equals 16 residues. V lost 4 bases and J lost 3, with 16 bases in between. The germline gives CDR1 LGHDT, CDR2 YNNKEL (reference sequence). CDR3 in amino acids: CASSLRGEGLNQPQHF. The CDR3 DNA reads as TGTGCCAGCAGCCTCCGAGGGGAGGGCCTCAATCAGCCCCAGCATTTT.

The chain employs TRBV7-2 and TRBJ2-7, with 7 bases fitting TRBD2. Trimming removed 1 base from V and 6 bases from J; junction bases left unmatched: 3. The CDR3 runs 13 residues. Germline V gives CDR1 SGHTA, CDR2 FQGNSA. CDR3 sequence (DNA): TGTGCCAGCAGCTTAGTGGGCGGGAGCGAGCAGTACTTC. Its protein product is CASSLVGGSEQYF.

The rearrangement joins TRBV5-1 to TRBJ1-3, with D possibly matching TRBD1 (5 bases). There are 17 residues in the CDR3. Trimming left V 2 bases short and J 0 bases short, with 15 bases between. The germline V gene has CDR1 SGHRS and CDR2 YFSETQ. The CDR3 bases are TGCGCCAGCAGCTTATCGCCAGGGCAATTCTCTGGAAACACCATATATTTT. It encodes CASSLSPGQFSGNTIYF.

This chain connects TRBV5-5 to TRBJ2-7; 7 bases match TRBD2. Trimming took 7 bases from V and 7 from J; bases not matched to a gene: 14. CDR1 is SGHKS and CDR2 is YYEKEE in the germline V gene (reference sequence). The CDR3 covers 14 residues. The DNA of the CDR3 is TGTGCCAGCGCCCTCAGCGGGAAGGCGGGGGAGCAGTACGTC. It encodes CASALSGKAGEQYV.